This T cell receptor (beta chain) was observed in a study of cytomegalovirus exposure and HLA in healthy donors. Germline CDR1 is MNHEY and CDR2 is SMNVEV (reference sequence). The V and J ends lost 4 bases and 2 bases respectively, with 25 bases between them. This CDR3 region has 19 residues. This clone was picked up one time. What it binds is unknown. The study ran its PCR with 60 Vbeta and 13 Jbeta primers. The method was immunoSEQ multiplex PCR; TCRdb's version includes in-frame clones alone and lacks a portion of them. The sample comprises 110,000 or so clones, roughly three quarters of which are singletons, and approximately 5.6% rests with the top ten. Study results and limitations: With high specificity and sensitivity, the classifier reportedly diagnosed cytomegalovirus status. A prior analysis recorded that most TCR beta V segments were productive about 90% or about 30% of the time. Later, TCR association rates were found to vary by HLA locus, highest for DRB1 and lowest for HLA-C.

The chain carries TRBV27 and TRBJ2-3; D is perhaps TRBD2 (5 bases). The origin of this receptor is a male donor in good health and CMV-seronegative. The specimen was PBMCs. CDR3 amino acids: CASSSPRVSRGDPTDTQYF. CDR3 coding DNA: TGTGCCAGCAGTTCACCACGTGTCTCCCGGGGAGACCCCACAGATACGCAGTATTTT.